Listed below are T cell receptor beta chains from one sample, sequenced in a study of response to subunit inactivated influenza vaccine. TCRdb analysed the RT-PCR reads with MiXCR anew, one entry per CDR3 protein. The profile shows about half a million distinct CDR3 sequences, about 25% of them singletons. Sequenced material: CD4+ T cells sorted from PBMCs, taken about 5 days after vaccination. The receptors originated from a man aged 45-65 years who received an inactivated influenza vaccine. Both conserved end residues are part of each CDR3. D genes are given only for firm matches. The size of a clone is reported for some rows only, either as once, few or many, or as a class for expanded clones.

j_call v_call d_call clone_size cdr3_nt cdr3_aa
TRBJ2-7 TRBV6-5 TRBD1 few TGTGCCAGCAGTTACTCATCGGACAGGGATTTTTACGAGCAGTACTTC CASSYSSDRDFYEQYF
TRBJ1-6 TRBV5-1 TRBD1 NA TGCGCCAGCAACCCCGGGACAGGGGTAAATTCACCCCTCCACTTT CASNPGTGVNSPLHF
TRBJ2-5 TRBV20-1 NA NA TGCAGTGCTAGTTATGGAGAGACCCAGTACTTC CSASYGETQYF
TRBJ2-7 TRBV11-2 NA once TGTGCCAGCAGCTTACTCCGGGACAAAGAAGGACCCTACGAGCAGTACTTC CASSLLRDKEGPYEQYF
TRBJ2-3 TRBV20-1 NA NA TGCAGTGCTAGAGATGAATTGCTAGTAGGCACAGATACGCAGTATTTT CSARDELLVGTDTQYF
TRBJ2-1 TRBV7-9 TRBD2 few TGTGCCAGCAGCTTTCTCTCGGGGGGTGAGCAGTTCTTC CASSFLSGGEQFF
TRBJ2-3 TRBV20-1 TRBD2 NA TGCAGTGCTAGAGGCCTGACTAGCGGGAGGTATACGCAGTATTTT CSARGLTSGRYTQYF
TRBJ2-1 TRBV11-2 NA NA TGTGCCAGCAGCTTAGATCGTTTACACAATGAGCAGTTCTTC CASSLDRLHNEQFF
TRBJ1-6 TRBV12-3/TRBV12-4 NA few TGTGCCAGCAATTCAGGGTCCTATAATTCACCCCTCCACTTT CASNSGSYNSPLHF
TRBJ2-2 TRBV6-2/TRBV6-3 TRBD1 NA TGTGCCAGCAGTTACTTAGGGGGCGAAACCGGGGAGCTGTTTTTT CASSYLGGETGELFF
TRBJ1-1 TRBV24-1 NA NA TGTGCCACCACTGCCGGGGTCCCGGGCACTGAAGCTTTCTTT CATTAGVPGTEAFF
TRBJ2-5 TRBV5-1 TRBD1 NA TGCGCCAGCAGCTTTTCAGGGGGTTGGCAAGAGACCCAGTACTTC CASSFSGGWQETQYF
TRBJ2-3 TRBV12-3/TRBV12-4 TRBD2 NA TGTGCCAGCAGCACCGGGTCTAGCGGGGCCCTAGCTACGCAGTATTTT CASSTGSSGALATQYF
TRBJ2-2 TRBV27 TRBD2 NA TGTGCCAGCAGTCCCCTGTCTAGCGGGACCTCCACCGGGGAGCTGTTTTTT CASSPLSSGTSTGELFF
TRBJ1-4 TRBV5-1 TRBD1 NA TGCGCCAGCAGCCGGGGAGGGGGCTTGGCTAATGAAAAACTGTTTTTT CASSRGGGLANEKLFF
TRBJ2-1 TRBV6-1 TRBD2 many TGTGCCAGCAGCCCAAGCGGGAGGCCCTACAATGAGCAGTTCTTC CASSPSGRPYNEQFF
TRBJ2-7 TRBV7-2 TRBD2 few TGTGCCAGCAGGTCCCAATGGAGCGGGAGGGACGAGCAGTACTTC CASRSQWSGRDEQYF
TRBJ2-2 TRBV6-1 NA NA TGTGCCACCCAAGAATGGACAGCGAACACCGGGGAGCTGTTTTTT CATQEWTANTGELFF
TRBJ2-5 TRBV29-1 NA NA TGCAGCGCCCAGCAGGAGACCCAGTACTTC CSAQQETQYF
TRBJ2-7 TRBV7-9 NA NA TGTGCCAGCAGCCGTGGCGGGGGCAAGTTCGAGCAGTACTTC CASSRGGGKFEQYF
TRBJ2-7 TRBV10-3 TRBD1 NA TGTGCCATCAGTAAAAGCCGGGACAGCCACGAGCAGTACTTC CAISKSRDSHEQYF
TRBJ2-7 TRBV6-2/TRBV6-3 NA NA TGTGCCAGCAGTTACTCGATCGTCCGCTACGAGCAGTACTTC CASSYSIVRYEQYF
TRBJ2-1 TRBV20-1 TRBD2 few TGCAGTGCCGGACCCATAGCGGGAGTCTACAATGAGCAGTTCTTC CSAGPIAGVYNEQFF
TRBJ2-7 TRBV20-1 TRBD1 few TGCAGTGCTAGTTCGGGCAGGGGGCGGTGGAGCTCCTACGAGCAGTACTTC CSASSGRGRWSSYEQYF
TRBJ1-5 TRBV7-2 NA few TGTGCCAGCAGCTTGGGGGGTGGGTATGAGCCCCAGCATTTT CASSLGGGYEPQHF
TRBJ2-3 TRBV6-1 TRBD2 few TGTGCCAGCAGTCGGGCTAGCGGGGGGGCGGCAGATACGCAGTATTTT CASSRASGGAADTQYF
TRBJ2-2 TRBV12-3/TRBV12-4 NA few TGTGCCAGCAGGGGACGGAGGGACACCGGGGAGCTGTTTTTT CASRGRRDTGELFF
TRBJ1-1 TRBV7-9 NA many TGTGCCAGCAGCTTCGGGGCTAGGACTGAAGCTTTCTTT CASSFGARTEAFF
TRBJ2-2 TRBV27 TRBD2 few TGTGCCACTCGAAGCGGGGACCGCACCGGGGAGCTGTTTTTT CATRSGDRTGELFF
TRBJ2-7 TRBV5-4 NA few TGTGCCAGCAGCTCCGGGGCCGGGTCTGTGGGTGAGCAGTACTTC CASSSGAGSVGEQYF
TRBJ2-3 TRBV9 NA few TGTGCCAGCAGCGCCGGGGGAGATACGCAGTATTTT CASSAGGDTQYF
TRBJ2-4 TRBV30 NA NA TGTGCCTGGACTAGGACAGCCAAAAACATTCAGTACTTC CAWTRTAKNIQYF
TRBJ2-7 TRBV5-1 NA many TGCGCCAGCAGCTTAAACAGCCACGAGCAGTACTTC CASSLNSHEQYF
TRBJ1-5 TRBV10-3 NA NA TGTGCCACCGGACAGAATAGCAATCAGCCCCAGCATTTT CATGQNSNQPQHF
TRBJ2-3 TRBV20-1 NA few TGCAGTGCTAGACCACAGGGAGATACGCAGTATTTT CSARPQGDTQYF
TRBJ1-4 TRBV20-1 TRBD1 NA TGCAGTGCTAGACACAATGGACAGGGTGAAAAACTGTTTTTT CSARHNGQGEKLFF
TRBJ2-2 TRBV6-2/TRBV6-3 TRBD1 NA TGTGCCAGCAGTTCCCCCTTTGGGACAGGGGGCTTTACCGGGGAGCTGTTTTTT CASSSPFGTGGFTGELFF
TRBJ2-1 TRBV20-1 TRBD2 NA TGCAGTGCTAGACCCCCGGCGGGGGGCGGGCACAATGAGCAGTTCTTC CSARPPAGGGHNEQFF
TRBJ2-1 TRBV5-1 NA NA TGCGCCAGCAGCTCCAAGTGGGAGCAGTTCTTC CASSSKWEQFF
TRBJ1-4 TRBV9 NA NA TGTGCCAGCAGCCCCCTCGCGGGGGGAAATGAAAAACTGTTTTTT CASSPLAGGNEKLFF
TRBJ1-5 TRBV7-2 NA NA TGTGCCAGCAGCTTAGCGACAGGTAATCAGCCCCAGCATTTT CASSLATGNQPQHF
TRBJ2-7 TRBV7-7 NA NA TGTGCCAGCAGTCCTACCAGGGGATCGGGAGAGCAGTACTTC CASSPTRGSGEQYF
TRBJ2-7 TRBV29-1 NA few TGCAGCGTTGGACCGAGTTTCCCCGGCGAGCAGTACTTC CSVGPSFPGEQYF
TRBJ2-3 TRBV12-3/TRBV12-4 NA few TGTGCCAGCAGGGCACAGGATACTAGCACAGATACGCAGTATTTT CASRAQDTSTDTQYF
TRBJ2-1 TRBV28 NA NA TGTGCCAGCAGTCCCTCAGGTGGGGGAGTCTCCTACAATGAGCAGTTCTTC CASSPSGGGVSYNEQFF
TRBJ1-2 TRBV15 TRBD1 many TGTGCCACCAGCGCGACAGGGGTTCCCTCTAACTATGGCTACACCTTC CATSATGVPSNYGYTF
TRBJ2-7 TRBV5-5 NA once TGTGCCAGCAGCCCGCAGGCTTACTACGAGCAGTACTTC CASSPQAYYEQYF
TRBJ2-3 TRBV5-1 NA few TGCGCCAGCAGCTTGGCGCCGTCGGAGATCACAGATACGCAGTATTTT CASSLAPSEITDTQYF
TRBJ1-4 TRBV18 TRBD1 NA TGTGCCAGCTCACCAGGGACAGGGAAGGGAAAACTGTTTTTT CASSPGTGKGKLFF
TRBJ1-3 TRBV5-1 TRBD1 NA TGCGCCAGCAGCTTGGAGGGACAGCAAGGAAACACCATATATTTT CASSLEGQQGNTIYF
TRBJ2-7 TRBV7-9 NA few TGTGCCAGCAGCTTAGCGAGAGGGGGGGACGAGCAGTACTTC CASSLARGGDEQYF
TRBJ2-2 TRBV2 NA NA TGTGCCAGCAGTGAGGGACCGACGAACACCGGGGAGCTGTTTTTT CASSEGPTNTGELFF
TRBJ1-5 TRBV12-3/TRBV12-4 TRBD1 few TGTGCCAGCAGTTTCGGACAGGGTAAACAGCCCCAGCATTTT CASSFGQGKQPQHF